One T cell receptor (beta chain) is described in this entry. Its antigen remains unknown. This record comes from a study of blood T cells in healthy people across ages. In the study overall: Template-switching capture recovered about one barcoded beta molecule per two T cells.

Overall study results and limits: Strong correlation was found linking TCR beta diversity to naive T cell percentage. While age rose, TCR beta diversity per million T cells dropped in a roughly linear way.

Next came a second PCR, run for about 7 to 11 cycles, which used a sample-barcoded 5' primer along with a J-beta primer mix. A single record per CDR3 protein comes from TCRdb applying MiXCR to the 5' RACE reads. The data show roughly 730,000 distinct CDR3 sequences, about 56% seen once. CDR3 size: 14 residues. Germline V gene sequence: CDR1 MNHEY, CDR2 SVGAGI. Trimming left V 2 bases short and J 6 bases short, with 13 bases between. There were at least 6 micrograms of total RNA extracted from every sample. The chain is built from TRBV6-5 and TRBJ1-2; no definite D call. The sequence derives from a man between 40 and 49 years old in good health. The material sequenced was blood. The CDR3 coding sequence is TGTGCCAGCAGTTACGCGAACGGGGTTAATGGCTACACCTTC. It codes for CASSYANGVNGYTF.